These 12 T cell receptor beta chains share one sample of origin, sequenced in a study of T cell changes during pregnancy in multiple sclerosis. Assay: immunoSEQ multiplex PCR; the TCRdb copy retains only in-frame clones and omits some. The sample has some 64,000 clones; about 91% are singletons. The source was peripheral blood, collected after pregnancy. These TCRs come from a female donor with multiple sclerosis, enrolled in a pregnancy study.

This clone has just a few counts. The DNA of the CDR3 is TGTGCCAGCAGTAAGACAGGTCGGACTGAAGCTTTCTTT. Its translation: CASSKTGRTEAFF. V gene TRBV11-2 combines with J gene TRBJ1-1; possible D gene TRBD1, 6 bases. V was cut by 6 bases and J by 5 bases, with 13 bases left in between. The CDR3 has 13 amino acids. Germline V gene lookup returns CDR1 SGHAT and CDR2 FQNNGV.

The chain recombines TRBV28 with TRBJ2-7; TRBD1 matches at 10 bases. The germline CDR1 and CDR2 sequences are MDHEN and SYDVKM. The CDR3 sequence is 11 residues long. V lost 8 bases to trimming and J lost 6 bases; unmatched junction nucleotides: 1. The CDR3 spells CASGTGAEQYF. The CDR3 region has the DNA TGTGCCAGCGGGACAGGGGCCGAGCAGTACTTC.

The chain joins TRBV5-1 to TRBJ2-1; 8 nucleotides agree with TRBD2. The germline V gene encodes CDR1 SGHRS and CDR2 YFSETQ. V lost 4 bases and J lost 7; bases outside the gene matches: 10. The CDR3 sequence is 15 residues long. The CDR3 spells CASSETAGVGNEQFF. The CDR3 DNA follows: TGCGCCAGCAGCGAGACAGCGGGAGTGGGGAATGAGCAGTTCTTC.

In this sample, this clone turned up a few times. The chain carries TRBV5-1 and TRBJ2-3, with 9 bases identical to TRBD2. CDR3 size: 16 residues. The V gene end was trimmed by 2 bases and the J gene end by 3 bases; junction bases not matched to a gene: 7. Looked up from germline, CDR1 is SGHRS and CDR2 is YFSETQ. The CDR3: CASSLRISGSTDTQYF. CDR3 coding DNA: TGCGCCAGCAGCTTAAGAATTAGCGGGAGTACAGATACGCAGTATTTT.

This rearrangement joins TRBV19 to TRBJ2-5; D is perhaps TRBD1 (6 bases). V dropped 1 base and J dropped 2 bases, with 14 bases sitting between them. CDR3 size: 16 residues. Germline V gene sequence: CDR1 LNHDA, CDR2 SQIVND (reference sequence). CDR3 DNA sequence: TGTGCCAGTAGTATAGTCTCAGGACAGACTCAAGAGACCCAGTACTTC. Translating gives CASSIVSGQTQETQYF.

The rearrangement uses TRBV29-1 and TRBJ2-5, with TRBD2 identical over 7 bases. The CDR3 is made up of 14 amino acids. In germline, CDR1 is SQVTM, CDR2 ANQGSEA. Trimming took 6 bases from V and 3 from J; bases not matched to a gene: 10. As DNA, the CDR3 is TGCAGCGTGGGGGGGACCGCCAAGGAAGAGACCCAGTACTTC. This gives the protein CSVGGTAKEETQYF.

The chain combines TRBV27 with TRBJ2-1, with TRBD1 identical over 7 bases. The V and J ends lost 5 bases and 5 bases, in that order; junction bases with no gene match: 9. CDR3 length: 15 residues. The germline V gene encodes CDR1 MNHEY and CDR2 SMNVEV (reference sequence). DNA of the CDR3: TGTGCCAGCAGTCCTTTACAGGGGACGGACAATGAGCAGTTCTTC. As protein: CASSPLQGTDNEQFF.

Only one count was recorded for this clone. V is TRBV10-2 and J is TRBJ2-3; tentatively, D is TRBD2 (6 bases). Trimming removed 6 bases from V and 5 bases from J, with 18 bases in between. This CDR3 region has 15 residues. Germline CDR1 is WSHSY and CDR2 is SAAADI. The CDR3, as DNA: TGCGCCAGCAGCTTAAGGGACTCGATGGGAGATACGCAGTATTTT. As protein: CASSLRDSMGDTQYF.

This clone was counted once. The rearrangement links TRBV4-1 to TRBJ1-3, with TRBD1 identical over 10 bases. The V and J ends lost 7 bases and 1 base, in that order; junction bases with no gene match: 7. The germline V gene has CDR1 MGHRA and CDR2 YSYEKL. There are 16 residues in the CDR3. CDR3 bases: TGCGCCAGCACCTTGACAGGGGGCCTATCTGGAAACACCATATATTTT. Its translation is CASTLTGGLSGNTIYF.

This chain joins TRBV7-2 and TRBJ2-1; 9 bases fit TRBD2. CDR1 is SGHTA and CDR2 is FQGNSA in the germline V gene. With 3 bases clipped from V and 0 bases from J, the junction kept 0 bases outside the gene matches. The CDR3 has 15 amino acids. In DNA, the CDR3 is TGTGCCAGCAGCTTTAGCGGGAGCTCCTACAATGAGCAGTTCTTC. Translated, it gives CASSFSGSSYNEQFF.

V and J are TRBV9 and TRBJ2-2; the match to TRBD2 covers 12 bases. Germline-derived CDR1 and CDR2 are SGDLS and YYNGEE. The length of the CDR3 is 16 residues. With V trimmed by 0 bases and J by 6 bases, 3 bases remained unmatched. CDR3 region: CASSVASGRVPGELFF. The CDR3, as DNA: TGTGCCAGCAGCGTAGCTAGCGGGAGGGTGCCCGGGGAGCTGTTTTTT. Together with reference TRBV9 and TRBJ2-2, the CDR3 gives the full variable domain: DSGVTQTPKHLITATGQRVTLRCSPRSGDLSVYWYQQSLDQGLQFLIQYYNGEERAKGNILERFSAQQFPDLHSELNLSSLELGDSALYFCASSVASGRVPGELFFGEGSRLTVL.

The chain carries TRBV5-1 and TRBJ1-4, with TRBD1 matching 10 bases. The germline V gene encodes CDR1 SGHRS and CDR2 YFSETQ. CDR3 length: 13 amino acids. Losses at the gene ends were 7 bases for V and 6 bases for J; bases not matched to a gene: 3. The CDR3 DNA reads TGCGCCAGCGCCGGGACAGGGGATGAAAAACTGTTTTTT. This translates into CASAGTGDEKLFF. Full variable domain (rest looked up from reference TRBV5-1 and TRBJ1-4): KAGVTQTPRYLIKTRGQQVTLSCSPISGHRSVSWYQQTPGQGLQFLFEYFSETQRNKGNFPGRFSGRQFSNSRSEMNVSTLELGDSALYLCASAGTGDEKLFFGSGTQLSVL.